This T cell receptor (beta chain) was obtained from a study of CD8+CD57+ T cells in acquired aplastic anemia. Study background: Sorting CD4+ and CD8+ cells gave DNA averaging roughly 3.5 ug. Sequencing produced an average of about 10 million reads per healthy donor for CD4+ cells. Findings and caveats of the study: A significant difference in CD8+ Simpson's diversity between patients and controls was not found.

As concerns this clonotype: Its antigen is unknown.

J was trimmed by 0 bases and V by 4 bases; bases with no gene match: 4. The CDR3 spans 15 residues. CDR1 and CDR2 from the germline V gene are SGHVS and FQNEAQ. TCR beta VDJ and CDR3 profiles were obtained from a genomic DNA template. TCRdb itself ran the reads through MiXCR, one entry per CDR3 protein. Seen here are around 170,000 distinct CDR3 sequences, around half observed once, and the top ten hold under 3.5%. This receptor was identified in a human donor in good health. The V call is TRBV7-8, the J call TRBJ2-7; 9 bases align to TRBD2. Sequences were obtained from sorted CD4+, CD8+, or CD8+CD57+ T cells (not recorded which) from PBMCs. CDR3 sequence reads: CASSSSSGDSYEQYF. CDR3 DNA: TGTGCCAGCAGCTCGTCTAGCGGGGACTCCTACGAGCAGTACTTC. Together with reference TRBV7-8 and TRBJ2-7, the CDR3 gives the full variable domain: GAGVSQSPRYKVAKRGQDVALRCDPISGHVSLFWYQQALGQGPEFLTYFQNEAQLDKSGLPSDRFFAERPEGSVSTLKIQRTQQEDSAVYLCASSSSSGDSYEQYFGPGTRLTVT.